Listed here are 7 T cell receptor beta chains from one sample, sequenced in a study of blood T cell repertoires in COVID-19. Sequenced by immunoSEQ multiplex PCR; TCRdb stores in-frame clones only, minus some. This sample carries some 10,000 clones, approximately 87% of them seen once, and the ten largest clones take about 10%. The sample comprised peripheral blood. These TCRs come from a man aged 55 to 70 with acute or convalescent COVID-19.

The chain is built from TRBV2 and TRBJ2-7, with a weak D call TRBD1 (6 bases). Trimming took 4 bases from V and 5 from J, leaving 9 bases between them. CDR1 is SNHLY, CDR2 FYNNEI, per germline. This CDR3 contains 12 residues. CDR3 sequence (DNA): TGTGCCAGCAGTGCCTCAGGGGACGAGCAGTACTTC. The encoded protein is CASSASGDEQYF.

J is TRBJ1-4 and V is TRBV15; D is undetermined. Trimming took 2 bases from V and 0 from J, leaving 16 bases between them. The CDR3 covers 18 residues. The germline CDR1 and CDR2 sequences are LNHNV and YYDKDF (reference sequence). The CDR3 DNA follows: TGTGCCACCAGCAGACAATATCAGGACGGGGCAACTAATGAAAAACTGTTTTTT. It yields the protein CATSRQYQDGATNEKLFF.

The rearrangement joins TRBV19 to TRBJ1-4, with 9 bases matching TRBD1. V dropped 5 bases and J dropped 8; count of bases not matched to a gene: 9. CDR3 length: 15 residues. CDR1 is LNHDA and CDR2 is SQIVND in the germline V gene (reference sequence). The chain's CDR3 is CASSGNRGLGEKLFF. The CDR3 DNA follows: TGTGCCAGTAGTGGAAACAGGGGGCTGGGGGAAAAACTGTTTTTT.

The CDR3 spells CASSLTGQATGFYTF. The CDR3 nucleotides read TGTGCCAGCAGCCTTACGGGACAGGCGACCGGTTTCTACACCTTC. This chain links TRBV3-1 (or the pseudogene TRBV3-2) with TRBJ1-2; 8 bases align to TRBD1. The CDR3 is 15 residues long. With 4 bases clipped from V and 10 bases from J, the junction kept 14 bases outside the gene matches. Germline values: CDR1 LGHDT, CDR2 YNNKEL (reference sequence).

The chain has TRBV19 and TRBJ1-1; 9 positions agree with TRBD1. This CDR3 has 17 residues. The V gene end was trimmed by 3 bases and the J gene end by 0 bases; junction bases not matched to a gene: 8. Germline-derived CDR1 and CDR2 are LNHDA and SQIVND (reference sequence). CDR3 protein: CASSMGQGGPMNTEAFF. CDR3 in DNA: TGTGCCAGTAGTATGGGACAGGGAGGGCCCATGAACACTGAAGCTTTCTTT.

The gene calls are TRBV4-1 and TRBJ1-3, with 7 nucleotides matching TRBD1. The CDR3 has 14 residues. The germline V gene encodes CDR1 MGHRA and CDR2 YSYEKL. V lost 4 bases to trimming and J lost 2 bases; unmatched junction nucleotides: 2. CDR3 nucleotides: TGCGCCAGCAGCCGGGACAGTGCTGGAAACACCATATATTTT. Translating it yields CASSRDSAGNTIYF.

V usage is TRBV20-1 and J usage is TRBJ2-3; 8 bases align to TRBD1. The germline gives CDR1 DFQATT, CDR2 SNEGSKA (reference sequence). This CDR3 is built from 15 residues. V lost 3 bases and J lost 6; bases outside the gene matches: 11. For the CDR3, the DNA is TGCAGTGCTAGTCCTAGGACAGGGAGAATGGATACGCAGTATTTT. Its protein product is CSASPRTGRMDTQYF.